The T cell receptor (beta chain) under discussion was sequenced for a study of OX40 agonist ivuxolimab in advanced cancers. For context, the study as a whole: The costimulatory receptor OX40 (CD134) was targeted by ivuxolimab, a fully human IgG2 agonistic monoclonal antibody. The monotherapy dose-escalation portion (N ≈ 50 patients) of the phase I ivuxolimab trial is reported in the paper. Intravenous ivuxolimab was administered to patients every 2 weeks at six dose levels: 0.01, 0.1, 0.3, 1.5, 3 and 10 mg/kg. Partial responses occurred in three dose-escalation patients, of whom one had hepatocellular carcinoma and two had cutaneous melanoma. A male proportion of roughly 80% and a mean age of approximately 55 years, ranging from roughly 20 to 80, were recorded for the dose-escalation cohort. Prior anti-PD-1, anti-PD-L1 or anti-CTLA-4 therapy was permitted, and less than 45% of dose-escalation patients had received checkpoint inhibitors. Peripheral TCRbeta sequencing was intended to test whether TCR sequence diversity was altered and clonal T-cell expansion was caused by ivuxolimab. Of the approximately 50 dose-escalation patients, hepatocellular carcinoma was present in approximately 20, melanoma in approximately 15, renal cell carcinoma in 9 and head and neck cancer in 9.

Patients with a history of autoimmune disease or receiving systemic immunosuppression were excluded from the trial. In every dose cohort, peripheral blood was drawn for TCR sequencing at baseline, cycle 4 day 1, and cycle 7 day 1. Samples were obtained from an open-label, multicenter, first-in-human phase I dose-escalation trial of ivuxolimab. Adults with locally advanced or metastatic head and neck squamous cell, hepatocellular, melanoma or renal cell carcinoma were enrolled in the trial. Before TCR sequencing, CD4+ T cells and CD8+ T cells from peripheral blood were sorted into separate populations. Study-wide conclusions, independent of this receptor: On average, CD8+ T cells showed more expanded clones than CD4+ T cells after ivuxolimab. At doses from 0.1 to 3.0 mg/kg, clonal expansion was seen in both CD4+ and CD8+ blood T cells between baseline and week 6. Low levels of normalized T-cell clonal expansion were also seen in some patients who did not respond. The antigen specificity of the clonally expanded peripheral T cells was not determined. Partial responders in the 0.1-3.0 mg/kg groups had among the lowest normalized peripheral clonal expansion, especially among CD8+ T cells.

The CDR3, cysteine through phenylalanine, is 15 amino acids long. CDR3 DNA only is kept here, 45 bases in frame from base 1. V lost 8 bases and J lost 5 bases, and the count of bases not matched to a germline gene is 9. Per the germline V gene, KGHSH is the CDR1 and LQKENI is the CDR2. To sequence the TCRbeta CDR3 region, genomic DNA was isolated from the sorted cells. The immunoSEQ Assay was used for sequencing of TCRbeta CDR3 regions. Not all clones reach the TCRdb copy of this immuneACCESS table, which keeps in-frame sequences only. Checked studies attribute under half of the gap to unresolved V genes and leave the rest unexplained. The sample data list about 68,000 clones, and under 90% of these were observed just once. The ten top clones hold 0.68% of the sample. A single count supports this clone. The antigen it recognizes is unknown. Base qualities were left out, and no much larger clone turns up one base away.

The chain links TRBV18 with TRBJ2-2; TRBD1 lines up with 9 middle nucleotides. The starting material was CD4+ or CD8+ T cells sorted from blood, obtained in a trial of the OX40 agonist ivuxolimab. The sequence derives from an adult with an advanced solid tumor such as melanoma, head and neck, liver or kidney cancer. The CDR3 protein sequence reads: CASDGTGLSTGELFF. The nucleotides read TGTGCCAGCGACGGGACAGGGCTTTCTACCGGGGAGCTGTTTTTT.